The following is a T cell receptor (beta chain) sequence with its context. This sample was taken from a study of blood T cell repertoires in COVID-19. Study summary: Researchers got acute and convalescent COVID-19 samples from the United States, Italy and Spain. Sources were T cells, B-cell-depleted T cells, or PBMCs; the material itself was cDNA or gDNA.

The CDR3 is 15 amino acids. V was pared by 5 bases and J by 2 bases, with 16 bases between. Germline CDR1 is LNHDA and CDR2 is SQIVND (reference sequence). Source study methods: Reference gene primer amplification gave nucleated cell count estimates. Assay used: immunoSEQ multiplex PCR; TCRdb lists only in-frame clones, some missing. Clone size and the V and J calls come from that table; the DNA yielded D and trimming. This sample carries about 240,000 clones, 80% to 85% of them seen once, and the ten largest clones take 3.4%. The sample comprised peripheral blood. This TCR was sampled from a woman under 30 with acute or convalescent COVID-19. The gene calls are TRBV19 and TRBJ2-7, with TRBD1 as a possible D gene (7 bases). DNA of the CDR3: TGTGCCAGTAGTTTCGGTCAGGGGGAGGCCTACGAGCAGTACTTC. Residues: CASSFGQGEAYEQYF.